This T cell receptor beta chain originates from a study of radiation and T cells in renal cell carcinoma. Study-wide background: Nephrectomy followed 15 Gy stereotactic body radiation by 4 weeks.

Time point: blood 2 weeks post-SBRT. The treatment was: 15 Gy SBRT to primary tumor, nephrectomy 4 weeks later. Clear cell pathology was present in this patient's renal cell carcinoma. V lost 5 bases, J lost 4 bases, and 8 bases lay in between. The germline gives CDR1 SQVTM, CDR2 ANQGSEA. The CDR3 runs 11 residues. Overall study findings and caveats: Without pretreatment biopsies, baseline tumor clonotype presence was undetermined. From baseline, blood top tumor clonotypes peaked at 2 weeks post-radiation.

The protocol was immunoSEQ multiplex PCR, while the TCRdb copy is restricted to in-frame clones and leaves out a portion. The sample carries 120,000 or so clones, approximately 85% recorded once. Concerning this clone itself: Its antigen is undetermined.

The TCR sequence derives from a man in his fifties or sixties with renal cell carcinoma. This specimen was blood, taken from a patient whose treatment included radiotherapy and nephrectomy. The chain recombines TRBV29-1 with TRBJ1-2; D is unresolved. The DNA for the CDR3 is TGCAGCGTTTTATCTGGCTATGGCTACACCTTC. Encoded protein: CSVLSGYGYTF.